Listed here are 19 T cell receptor beta chains from one sample, sequenced in a study of blood T cell repertoires in COVID-19. TCRdb keeps only in-frame clones here, not all; method: immunoSEQ multiplex PCR. The repertoire includes fewer than 75,000 clones, 80% to 90% of them detected once, and 3.5% to 5% sits in the top ten. Sequences were obtained from peripheral blood. These TCRs come from a man aged 50 to 59 with active COVID-19.

CDR3 region: CASSLGQGVYNEQFF. DNA for the CDR3: TGTGCCAGCAGTTTAGGACAGGGGGTCTACAATGAGCAGTTCTTC. The chain couples TRBV6-5 to TRBJ2-1; TRBD1 matches at 10 bases. Trimming removed 4 bases from V and 3 bases from J; junction bases left unmatched: 3. CDR1 is MNHEY, CDR2 SVGAGI, per germline. This CDR3 is built from 15 residues.

The DNA for the CDR3 is TGTGCCAGCAGCCCTCCCCGCATGGGACTAGCGGGAGTCTACGAGCAGTACTTC. As protein: CASSPPRMGLAGVYEQYF. The rearrangement joins TRBV6-2 or TRBV6-3 to TRBJ2-7, with 14 bases matching TRBD2. CDR3 length: 18 residues. CDR1 is MNHEY and CDR2 is SVGEGT in the germline V gene. Trimming removed 6 bases from V and 3 bases from J; junction bases left unmatched: 13.

The rearrangement uses TRBV2 and TRBJ2-3; TRBD2 aligns across 11 bases. In germline, CDR1 is SNHLY, CDR2 FYNNEI. The CDR3 length is 14 residues. The V gene end was trimmed by 6 bases and the J gene end by 5 bases; junction bases not matched to a gene: 4. CDR3 sequence (DNA): TGTGCCAGCAGCCTAGCGGGAGGAAGAGATACGCAGTATTTT. This gives the protein CASSLAGGRDTQYF.

The chain is built from TRBV28 and TRBJ1-5; D call uncertain. The CDR3 extends over 14 amino acids. Per germline, CDR1 MDHEN and CDR2 SYDVKM. The V gene lost 6 bases and the J gene lost 3 bases, with 12 bases spanning the gap. Here the CDR3 reads CASSLGGLNQPQHF. CDR3 DNA sequence: TGTGCCAGCAGCTTAGGAGGACTCAATCAGCCCCAGCATTTT.

The chain couples TRBV9 to TRBJ2-1, with D possibly matching TRBD2 (6 bases). This CDR3 has 12 residues. Trimming cost V 6 bases and J 9 bases, with 13 bases left between them. The germline CDR1 and CDR2 sequences are SGDLS and YYNGEE. CDR3: CASTLGGAEQFF. Written as DNA, the CDR3 is TGTGCCAGCACCCTCGGGGGAGCTGAGCAGTTCTTC.

This chain connects TRBV5-1 to TRBJ2-5; 12 nucleotides align to TRBD2. Losses at the gene ends were 0 bases for V and 5 bases for J; bases not matched to a gene: 5. The CDR3 sequence is 16 residues long. Germline assignment: CDR1 SGHRS and CDR2 YFSETQ. The CDR3 reads CASSLELAGGGETQYF. CDR3 in DNA: TGCGCCAGCAGCTTGGAACTAGCGGGAGGCGGGGAGACCCAGTACTTC.

The CDR3 nucleotides are TGTGCCAGCAGGGTGTGGCCCGGAGCCGGGGAGCTGTTTTTT. Translating gives CASRVWPGAGELFF. The J gene is TRBJ2-2, the V gene TRBV2, with D unclear. Germline CDR1 SNHLY, CDR2 FYNNEI. V was shortened by 6 bases and J by 6 bases, with 14 bases between the two germline ends. This CDR3 has 14 residues.

In its sample, this clone was seen a few times. V gene TRBV6-2 or TRBV6-3 combines with J gene TRBJ2-7, with D perhaps matching TRBD2 (5 bases). Trimming pared 7 bases from V and 6 bases from J, leaving 16 bases between. Germline V gives CDR1 MNHEY, CDR2 SVGEGT. CDR3 length equals 13 residues. CDR3 DNA sequence: TGTGCCAGCACCCCCCCCGGACTCGGCGAGCAGTACTTC. Translating gives CASTPPGLGEQYF.

The rearrangement links TRBV21-1 to TRBJ2-3; TRBD2 was called by the table and not checked on the DNA. TRBV21-1 is a pseudogene locus. This CDR3 spans 14 amino acids. The chain's CDR3 is CASSTGLAGDTQYF. The CDR3 region has the DNA TGTGCCAGCAGCACGGGACTAGCGGGAGATACGCAGTATTTT.

This chain links TRBV5-5 with TRBJ1-1; the match to TRBD1 covers 9 bases. The V and J ends lost 4 bases and 7 bases, in that order; junction bases with no gene match: 14. Germline V gene sequence: CDR1 SGHKS, CDR2 YYEKEE (reference sequence). This CDR3 contains 16 residues. CDR3 bases: TGTGCCAGCAGCCGAGGGGACAGGGATTTTGTTGATGAAGCTTTCTTT. Protein product: CASSRGDRDFVDEAFF.

The J gene is TRBJ2-7, the V gene TRBV6-2 or TRBV6-3; possible D gene TRBD2, 6 bases. Germline V gene sequence: CDR1 MNHEY, CDR2 SVGEGT. This CDR3 has 15 amino acids. V gave up 1 base and J gave up 0 bases, with 10 bases separating them. The CDR3 DNA is TGTGCCAGCAGTTACTTCGCGGGAAGCTCCTACGAGCAGTACTTC. Its translation: CASSYFAGSSYEQYF.

The chain recombines TRBV7-9 with TRBJ1-1, with a tentative D call TRBD1 (5 bases). Trimming cost V 6 bases and J 4 bases, with 15 bases left between them. Germline CDR1 SEHNR, CDR2 FQNEAQ (reference sequence). CDR3 size: 14 residues. Here the CDR3 reads CASRRDGGITEAFF. The CDR3 region has the DNA TGTGCCAGCAGGAGAGACGGGGGAATCACTGAAGCTTTCTTT.

CDR3 sequence: CASSTRLAGGNEQFF. The DNA of the CDR3 is TGTGCCAGCAGCACCCGACTAGCGGGAGGGAATGAGCAGTTCTTC. This chain connects TRBV11-1 to TRBJ2-1; 14 bases align to TRBD2. V was clipped by 5 bases and J by 7 bases; unmatched bases: 4. The CDR3 spans 15 residues. Per germline, CDR1 SGHAT and CDR2 FQDESV (reference sequence).

The chain employs TRBV10-3 and TRBJ2-1; 7 bases map to TRBD2. J was trimmed by 6 bases and V by 8 bases; bases with no gene match: 10. CDR3 length equals 14 residues. Germline V gene sequence: CDR1 ENHRY, CDR2 SYGVKD. The DNA for the CDR3 is TGTGCCATCGGGGGACTACCGATGAGCAATGAGCAGTTCTTC. Translated, it gives CAIGGLPMSNEQFF.

This clone was seen once. The V call is TRBV5-6, the J call TRBJ2-2; 8 positions match TRBD2. The trim removed 1 base at V and 7 bases at J, leaving 9 bases unmatched. This CDR3 has 16 amino acids. The V gene's germline CDR1 is SGHDT and CDR2 YYEEEE. CDR3 nucleotide sequence: TGTGCCAGCAGCTTGCCCGGTAGCGGGAAGATCGGGGAGCTGTTTTTT. Protein sequence: CASSLPGSGKIGELFF.

V gene TRBV7-3 combines with J gene TRBJ2-2; 8 bases are a match to TRBD2. After removal of 5 bases from V and 4 bases from J, the junction contained 6 bases not matched to a gene. Germline lookup yields CDR1 SGHTA and CDR2 FQGTGA. The CDR3 has 15 amino acids. The CDR3 region is CASSPRGGVTGELFF. In DNA, the CDR3 is TGTGCCAGCAGCCCTCGGGGGGGCGTCACCGGGGAGCTGTTTTTT.

The genes are TRBV19 and TRBJ2-3; 10 bases align to TRBD2. The CDR3 totals 15 residues. J gave up 5 bases and V 6 bases, and 8 bases lay outside the gene matches. CDR1 LNHDA and CDR2 SQIVND come from the germline V gene (reference sequence). The CDR3 spells CASSDLAGAGDTQYF. The CDR3 bases are TGTGCCAGTAGCGACCTAGCGGGAGCAGGAGATACGCAGTATTTT.

This clone was recorded a few times. The rearrangement links TRBV28 to TRBJ2-5; D possibly corresponds to TRBD2 (6 bases). Trimming pared 3 bases from V and 3 bases from J, leaving 11 bases between. The CDR3 is made up of 14 amino acids. CDR1 is MDHEN and CDR2 is SYDVKM in the germline V gene. Here the CDR3 reads CASSLGGGKETQYF. The DNA for the CDR3 is TGTGCCAGCAGTTTGGGGGGTGGTAAAGAGACCCAGTACTTC.

The chain is built from TRBV7-2 and TRBJ1-2, with 7 bases lining up with TRBD1. CDR1 SGHTA and CDR2 FQGNSA come from the germline V gene. V was clipped by 5 bases and J by 7 bases; unmatched bases: 4. The CDR3 runs 12 residues. The CDR3 bases are TGTGCCAGCAGCCCCTCAGGGGGTGGCTACACCTTC. This sequence encodes CASSPSGGGYTF.